One sample yielded the 24 T cell receptor beta chains listed below, sequenced in a study of T cells after yellow fever vaccination. TCRdb passed the 5' RACE reads through MiXCR, listing each CDR3 protein once. The data show 300,000 to 350,000 distinct CDR3 sequences, approximately 4.3% seen once. The sequenced sample was PBMCs, obtained 15 days after the yellow fever booster vaccination. Source of these receptors: a man between 18 and 35 years old who received the YFV17D yellow fever vaccine.

This clonotype has only a few counts. At one of its ends the junction is not consistent with the germline gene, which may arise from a read error. The rearrangement joins TRBV7-3 to TRBJ1-5; 10 positions match TRBD1. There are 16 residues in the CDR3. CDR1 and CDR2 (germline): SGHTA, FQGTGA. CDR3 bases: TGTTCCAGCAGCTCGTCCGGGACAGGGGCAGGTCAGCCCCAGCATTTT. Its translation: CSSSSSGTGAGQPQHF.

The chain carries TRBV12-3 or TRBV12-4 and TRBJ1-1; D possibly corresponds to TRBD1 (5 bases). The CDR3 runs 14 residues. Trimming left V 6 bases short and J 1 base short, with 12 bases between. CDR3 nucleotide sequence: TGTGCCAGCAGGCCGGAACAGGAGAACACTGAAGCTTTCTTT. Translated: CASRPEQENTEAFF.

This clonotype showed up just a few times. The chain combines TRBV18 with TRBJ2-1, with a weak D call TRBD1 (7 bases). The CDR3 spans 16 residues. Germline V gene lookup returns CDR1 KGHSH and CDR2 LQKENI. Trimming stripped 3 bases from V and 4 bases from J, with 16 bases between. The CDR3 region is CASSPRGTVRYNEQFF. CDR3 coding DNA: TGTGCCAGCTCACCTCGGGGGACAGTAAGGTACAATGAGCAGTTCTTC. Together with reference TRBV18 and TRBJ2-1, the CDR3 gives the full variable domain: NAGVMQNPRHLVRRRGQEARLRCSPMKGHSHVYWYRQLPEEGLKFMVYLQKENIIDESGMPKERFSAEFPKEGPSILRIQQVVRGDSAAYFCASSPRGTVRYNEQFFGPGTRLTVL.

This clonotype was recorded many times. J is TRBJ2-7 and V is TRBV6-6; TRBD1 is a possible D gene (6 bases). The CDR3 contains 14 residues. Trimming shortened V by 5 bases and J by 2 bases, and 13 bases separated the two germline ends. Germline V gives CDR1 MNHNY, CDR2 SVGAGI (reference sequence). CDR3 sequence reads: CASSKQGNAYEQYF. The DNA for the CDR3 is TGTGCCAGCAGTAAACAGGGTAATGCCTACGAGCAGTACTTC.

The gene calls are TRBV7-2 and TRBJ1-5; no clear D gene. The germline V and J ends were trimmed by 1 base and 9 bases, with 16 bases remaining between them. The CDR3 spans 15 residues. CDR1 and CDR2 (germline): SGHTA, FQGNSA. The CDR3 DNA sequence: TGTGCCAGCAGCTTAGGGGCACCGGTGTCATCGCCCCAGCATTTT. Protein sequence: CASSLGAPVSSPQHF.

This chain joins TRBV28 and TRBJ2-1, with TRBD2 as a possible D gene (6 bases). Trimming took off 6 bases at V and 8 bases at J, with 14 bases between the two ends. Germline CDR1 reads MDHEN; CDR2 reads SYDVKM. The CDR3 covers 13 residues. The CDR3: CASRLGGAYEQFF. CDR3 in DNA: TGTGCCAGCAGATTGGGGGGAGCCTATGAGCAGTTCTTC.

This clonotype was observed at least ten times. This rearrangement joins TRBV4-3 to TRBJ2-3, with 8 positions matching TRBD1. The germline gives CDR1 LGHNA, CDR2 YSLEER. This CDR3 region has 18 residues. Unmatched junction bases numbered 12, after V lost 3 bases and J lost 1 base. The CDR3 DNA reads as TGCGCCAGCAGCCACATCCGAGGGGCCAGGGGGCGCACAGATACGCAGTATTTT. It translates to CASSHIRGARGRTDTQYF.

This clonotype was picked up a small number of times. The chain links TRBV5-6 to TRBJ2-7, with TRBD1 identical over 8 bases. CDR3 length: 15 amino acids. Germline loops: CDR1 SGHDT, CDR2 YYEEEE. The junction had 7 bases not matched to a gene; V was cut back by 2 bases and J by 3 bases. DNA of the CDR3: TGTGCCAGCAGCTTTCAGGGGGCTGTTAGCTACGAGCAGTACGTC. It is translated as CASSFQGAVSYEQYV.

This clonotype was counted at least ten times. V is TRBV10-3 and J is TRBJ2-1; 9 bases are a match to TRBD1. Unmatched junction bases numbered 15, after V lost 6 bases and J lost 6 bases. The CDR3 covers 17 residues. CDR1 is ENHRY and CDR2 is SYGVKD in the germline V gene. The chain's CDR3 is CAISSTPLADRGNEQFF. DNA of the CDR3: TGTGCCATCAGCTCTACCCCTCTCGCGGACAGGGGCAATGAGCAGTTCTTC.

This clonotype has ten or more counts. The chain is built from TRBV4-1 and TRBJ2-5; 9 bases agree with TRBD2. CDR1 and CDR2 from the germline V gene are MGHRA and YSYEKL. The CDR3 runs 16 residues. With 3 bases clipped from V and 4 bases from J, the junction kept 9 bases outside the gene matches. This chain's CDR3 is CASSHVAGASGETQYF. In DNA, the CDR3 is TGCGCCAGCAGCCACGTAGCGGGGGCCTCGGGAGAGACCCAGTACTTC.

This clonotype was recorded many times. This chain uses TRBV5-1 with TRBJ1-2, with 9 bases aligning to TRBD1. V shed 7 bases and J 2 bases; nucleotides not matched to a gene: 6. The germline CDR1 and CDR2 sequences are SGHRS and YFSETQ. The CDR3 loop spans 14 amino acids. The CDR3 DNA reads as TGCGCCAGCGGGTCCGGGACAGGGAACTATGGCTACACCTTC. Translation: CASGSGTGNYGYTF.

This clonotype was counted ten times or more. The V gene is TRBV5-6, the J gene TRBJ2-5, with 9 bases lining up with TRBD2. The CDR3 contains 13 residues. V was clipped by 0 bases and J by 9 bases; unmatched bases: 3. The germline V gene has CDR1 SGHDT and CDR2 YYEEEE. The CDR3 nucleotides read TGTGCCAGCAGCTTGGAGGCTAGCGGGGCCCAGTACTTC. Protein product: CASSLEASGAQYF.

The V gene is TRBV4-3, the J gene TRBJ2-5; D is uncertain. V was trimmed by 0 bases and J by 1 base, leaving 6 bases between them. There are 14 residues in the CDR3. The germline V gene encodes CDR1 LGHNA and CDR2 YSLEER. This CDR3 is CASSQDTAQETQYF. The CDR3 nucleotides are TGCGCCAGCAGCCAAGATACTGCCCAAGAGACCCAGTACTTC.

This clonotype was found many times. The CDR3 loop is CASRLRGHQETQYF. In nucleotides, the CDR3 is TGTGCCAGCAGGCTCCGGGGACACCAAGAGACCCAGTACTTC. The chain couples TRBV12-3 or TRBV12-4 to TRBJ2-5; D is possibly TRBD1 or TRBD2 (5 bases each). Trimming removed 6 bases at V and 0 bases at J, with 11 bases between. This CDR3 is built from 14 residues.

This CDR3 is CASRSRTGDNGELFF. CDR3 bases: TGTGCCAGCAGGTCCCGGACAGGGGATAACGGGGAGCTGTTTTTT. The V and J genes are TRBV7-8 and TRBJ2-2; the match to TRBD1 covers 9 bases. This CDR3 is built from 15 residues. Germline lookup yields CDR1 SGHVS and CDR2 FQNEAQ. V lost 6 bases and J lost 7; bases outside the gene matches: 9.

This clonotype has a handful of counts. This chain connects TRBV6-5 to TRBJ1-2; no definite D call. Looked up from germline, CDR1 is MNHEY and CDR2 is SVGAGI. The CDR3 spans 13 residues. V was pared by 4 bases and J by 8 bases, with 14 bases between. The CDR3 nucleotides read TGTGCCAGCAGTTCCTTTGTTGGGGAGGGCTACACCTTC. Translating gives CASSSFVGEGYTF.

This clonotype was counted a few times. V and J are TRBV28 and TRBJ1-2; 7 bases map to TRBD1. This CDR3 region has 14 residues. J lost 3 bases, V lost 7 bases, and 8 bases had no gene match. CDR1 is MDHEN and CDR2 is SYDVKM in the germline V gene. CDR3 coding DNA: TGTGCCAGCACCTACACAGGGGTGGACTATGGCTACACCTTC. It codes for CASTYTGVDYGYTF.

V is TRBV6-2 or TRBV6-3 and J is TRBJ1-6; the D is unclear. Germline values: CDR1 MNHEY, CDR2 SVGEGT. CDR3 length: 16 residues. Deletions cut 10 bases from V and 10 bases from J, with 26 bases between. CDR3 residues: CAIRIPDPTGASPLHF. The CDR3 DNA sequence: TGTGCCATCAGGATACCGGACCCGACGGGAGCGTCACCCCTCCACTTT.

The chain recombines TRBV6-5 with TRBJ1-4; no definite D call. The CDR3 has 13 residues. V lost 0 bases and J 5 bases, leaving 4 bases between the germline ends. Germline loops: CDR1 MNHEY, CDR2 SVGAGI. This chain's CDR3 is CASSYSMNEKLFF. The CDR3 DNA sequence: TGTGCCAGCAGTTACTCAATGAATGAAAAACTGTTTTTT.

The chain recombines TRBV18 with TRBJ2-5; tentatively, D is TRBD1 or TRBD2 (5 bases each). Germline V gene sequence: CDR1 KGHSH, CDR2 LQKENI. Trimming cost V 4 bases and J 5 bases, with 23 bases left between them. The CDR3 spans 17 residues. CDR3 DNA sequence: TGTGCCAGCTCACAGCGAGGGACCCAAAGGGCCAGGGAGACCCAGTACTTC. Translating it yields CASSQRGTQRARETQYF.

At least ten counts were recorded for this clonotype. The chain uses TRBV7-9 and TRBJ1-1, with 7 bases fitting TRBD1. V shed 5 bases and J 1 base; nucleotides not matched to a gene: 4. This CDR3 comprises 14 residues. The germline V gene encodes CDR1 SEHNR and CDR2 FQNEAQ (reference sequence). Here the CDR3 reads CASSLGQTNTEAFF. Here the CDR3 DNA reads TGTGCCAGCAGCCTGGGACAGACGAACACTGAAGCTTTCTTT.

This sequence joins TRBV19 and TRBJ2-7; possibly TRBD1 for D (6 bases). Germline-derived CDR1 and CDR2 are LNHDA and SQIVND (reference sequence). The CDR3 extends over 15 amino acids. V lost 5 bases, J lost 7 bases, and 21 bases lay in between. This CDR3 reads CASSQQGCWPGEQYV. Written as DNA, the CDR3 is TGTGCCAGTAGTCAGCAGGGGTGTTGGCCAGGGGAGCAGTACGTC.

The rearrangement uses TRBV4-3 and TRBJ2-3, with 11 bases aligning to TRBD1. The CDR3 is 16 residues long. Looked up from germline, CDR1 is LGHNA and CDR2 is YSLEER. V trimming: 2 bases; J trimming: 5 bases; junction bases outside the gene matches: 6. Written as DNA, the CDR3 is TGCGCCAGCAGCCAATACGGGACAGGGGGTTTAGATACGCAGTATTTT. Its protein product is CASSQYGTGGLDTQYF.

This clonotype was recorded a few times. The J gene is TRBJ1-2, the V gene TRBV20-1; no reliable D call. The CDR3 length is 11 residues. Germline V gives CDR1 DFQATT, CDR2 SNEGSKA (reference sequence). Trimming left V 7 bases short and J 5 bases short, with 11 bases between. CDR3 nucleotides: TGCAGTGGTAGTCCCGGGTATGGCTACACCTTC. Its protein is CSGSPGYGYTF.